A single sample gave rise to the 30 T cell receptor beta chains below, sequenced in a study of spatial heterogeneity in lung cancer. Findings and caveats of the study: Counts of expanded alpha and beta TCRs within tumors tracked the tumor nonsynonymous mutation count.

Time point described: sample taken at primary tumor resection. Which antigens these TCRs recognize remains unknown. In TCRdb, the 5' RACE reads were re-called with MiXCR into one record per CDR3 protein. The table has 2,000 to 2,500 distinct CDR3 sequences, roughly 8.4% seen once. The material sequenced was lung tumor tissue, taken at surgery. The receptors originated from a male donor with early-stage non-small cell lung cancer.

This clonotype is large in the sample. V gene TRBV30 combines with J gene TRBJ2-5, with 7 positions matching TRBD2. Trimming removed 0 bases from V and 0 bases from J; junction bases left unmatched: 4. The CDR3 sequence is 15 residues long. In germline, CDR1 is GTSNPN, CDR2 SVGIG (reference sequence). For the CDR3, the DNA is TGTGCCTGGAGTGTCTGGGGAGGGTACCAAGAGACCCAGTACTTC. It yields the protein CAWSVWGGYQETQYF.

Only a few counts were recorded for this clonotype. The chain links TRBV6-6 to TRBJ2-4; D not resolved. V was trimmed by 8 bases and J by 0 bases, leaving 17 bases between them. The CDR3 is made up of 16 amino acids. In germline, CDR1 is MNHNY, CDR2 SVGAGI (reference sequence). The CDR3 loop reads CASRPATQLAKNIQYF. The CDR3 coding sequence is TGTGCCAGCCGCCCTGCGACACAGCTAGCCAAAAACATTCAGTACTTC.

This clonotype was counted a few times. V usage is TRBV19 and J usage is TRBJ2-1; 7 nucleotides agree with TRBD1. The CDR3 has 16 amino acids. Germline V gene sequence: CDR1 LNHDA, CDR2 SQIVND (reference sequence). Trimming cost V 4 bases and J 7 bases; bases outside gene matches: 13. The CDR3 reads CASSSERGQRINEQFF. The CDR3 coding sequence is TGTGCCAGTAGTAGTGAGAGGGGACAGAGGATAAATGAGCAGTTCTTC.

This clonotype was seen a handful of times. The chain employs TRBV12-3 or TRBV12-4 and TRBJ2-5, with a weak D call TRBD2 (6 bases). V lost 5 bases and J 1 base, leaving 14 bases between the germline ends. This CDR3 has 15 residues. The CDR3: CASSAAGTPQETQYF. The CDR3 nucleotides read TGTGCCAGCAGTGCCGCGGGGACTCCCCAAGAGACCCAGTACTTC.

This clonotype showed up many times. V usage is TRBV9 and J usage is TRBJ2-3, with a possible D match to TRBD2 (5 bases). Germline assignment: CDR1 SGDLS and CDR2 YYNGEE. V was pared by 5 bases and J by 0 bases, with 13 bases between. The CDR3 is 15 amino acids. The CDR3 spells CASRYSGESTDTQYF. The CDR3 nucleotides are TGTGCCAGCAGATACTCCGGGGAGAGCACAGATACGCAGTATTTT.

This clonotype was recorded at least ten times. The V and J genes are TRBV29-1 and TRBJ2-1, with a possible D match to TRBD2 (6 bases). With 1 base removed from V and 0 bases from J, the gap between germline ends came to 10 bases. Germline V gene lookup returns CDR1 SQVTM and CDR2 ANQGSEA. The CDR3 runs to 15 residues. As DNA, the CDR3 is TGCAGCGTTGAAGGCCTAGCGCGCTCCTACAATGAGCAGTTCTTC. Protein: CSVEGLARSYNEQFF.

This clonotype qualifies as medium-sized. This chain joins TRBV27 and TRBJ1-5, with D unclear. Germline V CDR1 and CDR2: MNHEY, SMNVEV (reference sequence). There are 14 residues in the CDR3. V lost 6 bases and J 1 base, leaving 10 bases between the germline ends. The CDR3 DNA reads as TGTGCCAGCAGCGTAGGGTGGAGCAATCAGCCCCAGCATTTT. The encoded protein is CASSVGWSNQPQHF.

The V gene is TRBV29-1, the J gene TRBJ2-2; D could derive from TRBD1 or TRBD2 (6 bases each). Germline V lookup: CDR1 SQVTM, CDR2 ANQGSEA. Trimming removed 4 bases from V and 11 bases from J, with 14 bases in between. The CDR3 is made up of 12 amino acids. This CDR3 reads CSVAWGAGELFF. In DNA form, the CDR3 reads TGCAGCGTTGCTTGGGGGGCGGGCGAGCTGTTTTTT.

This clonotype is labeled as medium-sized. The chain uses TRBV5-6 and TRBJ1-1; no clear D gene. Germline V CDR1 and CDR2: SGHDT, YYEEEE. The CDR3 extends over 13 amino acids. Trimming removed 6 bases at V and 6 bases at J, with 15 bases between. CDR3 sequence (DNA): TGTGCCAGCATCCTCTCGGGGTACGCTGAAGCTTTCTTT. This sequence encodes CASILSGYAEAFF.

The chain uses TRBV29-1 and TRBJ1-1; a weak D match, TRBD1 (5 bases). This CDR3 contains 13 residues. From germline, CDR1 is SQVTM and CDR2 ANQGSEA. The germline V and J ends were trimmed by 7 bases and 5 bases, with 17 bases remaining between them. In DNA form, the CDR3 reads TGCAGCGCCTACTCGGGGGAGAGGACTGAAGCTTTCTTT. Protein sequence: CSAYSGERTEAFF.

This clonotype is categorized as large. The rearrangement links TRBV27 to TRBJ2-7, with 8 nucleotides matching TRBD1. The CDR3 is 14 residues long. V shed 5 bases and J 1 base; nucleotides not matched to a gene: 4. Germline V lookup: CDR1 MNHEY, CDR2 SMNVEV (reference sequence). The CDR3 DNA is TGTGCCAGCAGTCGACAGGGGCGGTCCTACGAGCAGTACTTC. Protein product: CASSRQGRSYEQYF.

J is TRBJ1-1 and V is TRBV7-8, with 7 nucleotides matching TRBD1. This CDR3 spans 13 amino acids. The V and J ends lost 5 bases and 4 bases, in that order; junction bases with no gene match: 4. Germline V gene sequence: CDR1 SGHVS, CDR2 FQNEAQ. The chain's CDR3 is CASSRQGGTEAFF. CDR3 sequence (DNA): TGTGCCAGCAGCCGACAGGGTGGCACTGAAGCTTTCTTT.

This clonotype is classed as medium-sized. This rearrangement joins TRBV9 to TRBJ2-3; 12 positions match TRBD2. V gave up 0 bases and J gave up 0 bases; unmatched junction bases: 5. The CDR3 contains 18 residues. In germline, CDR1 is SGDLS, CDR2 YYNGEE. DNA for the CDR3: TGTGCCAGCAGCGTAGCGACTAGCGGGGGCTTGAGCACAGATACGCAGTATTTT. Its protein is CASSVATSGGLSTDTQYF.

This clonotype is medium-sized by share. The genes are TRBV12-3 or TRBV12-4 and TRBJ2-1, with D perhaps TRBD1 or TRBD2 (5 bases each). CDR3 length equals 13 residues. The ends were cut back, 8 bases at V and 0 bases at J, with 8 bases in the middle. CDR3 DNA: TGTGCCAGCGGGGGTAGCTCCTACAATGAGCAGTTCTTC. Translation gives CASGGSSYNEQFF.

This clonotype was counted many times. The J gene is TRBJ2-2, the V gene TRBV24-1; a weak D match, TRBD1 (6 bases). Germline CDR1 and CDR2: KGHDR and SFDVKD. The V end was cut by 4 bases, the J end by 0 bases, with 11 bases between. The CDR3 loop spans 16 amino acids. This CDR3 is CATSEAGTPNTGELFF. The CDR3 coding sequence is TGTGCCACCAGTGAAGCCGGGACACCGAACACCGGGGAGCTGTTTTTT.

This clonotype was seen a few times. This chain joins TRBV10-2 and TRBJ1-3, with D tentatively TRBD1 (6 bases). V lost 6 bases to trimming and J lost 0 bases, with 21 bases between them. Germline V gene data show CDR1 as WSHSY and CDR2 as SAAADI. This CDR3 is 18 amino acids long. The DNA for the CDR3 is TGCGCCAGCAGCGCCCGGGACACGAGCCGTTTCTCTGGAAACACCATATATTTT. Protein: CASSARDTSRFSGNTIYF.

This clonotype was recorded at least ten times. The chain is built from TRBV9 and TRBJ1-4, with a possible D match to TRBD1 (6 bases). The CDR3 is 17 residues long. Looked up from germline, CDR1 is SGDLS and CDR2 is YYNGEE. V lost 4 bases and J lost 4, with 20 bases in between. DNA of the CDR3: TGTGCCAGCAGCCCTTCGTCAGGGGTGACAATTAATGAAAAACTGTTTTTT. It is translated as CASSPSSGVTINEKLFF.

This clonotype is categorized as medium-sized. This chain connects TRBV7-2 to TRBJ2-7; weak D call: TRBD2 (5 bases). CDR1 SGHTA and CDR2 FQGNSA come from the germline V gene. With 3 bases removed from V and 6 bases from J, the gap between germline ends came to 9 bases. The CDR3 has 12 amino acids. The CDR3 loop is CASSLDRGEQYF. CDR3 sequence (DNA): TGTGCCAGCAGCTTGGATCGGGGCGAGCAGTACTTC. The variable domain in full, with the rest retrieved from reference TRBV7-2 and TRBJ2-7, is GAGVSQSPSNKVTEKGKDVELRCDPISGHTALYWYRQSLGQGLEFLIYFQGNSAPDKSGLPSDRFSAERTGGSVSTLTIQRTQQEDSAVYLCASSLDRGEQYFGPGTRLTVT.

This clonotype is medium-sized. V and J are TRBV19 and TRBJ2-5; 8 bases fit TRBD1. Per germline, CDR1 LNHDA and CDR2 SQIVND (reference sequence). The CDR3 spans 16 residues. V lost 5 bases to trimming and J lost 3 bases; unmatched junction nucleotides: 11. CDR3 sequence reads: CASSVGRQGLEETQYF. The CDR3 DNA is TGTGCCAGTAGTGTCGGAAGACAGGGGCTGGAAGAGACCCAGTACTTC.

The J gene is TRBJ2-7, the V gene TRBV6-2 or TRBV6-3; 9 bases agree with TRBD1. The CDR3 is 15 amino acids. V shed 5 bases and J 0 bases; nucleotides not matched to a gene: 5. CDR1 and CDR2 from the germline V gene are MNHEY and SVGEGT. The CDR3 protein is CASSPDRGISYEQYF. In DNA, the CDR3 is TGTGCCAGCAGTCCGGACAGGGGAATCTCCTACGAGCAGTACTTC.

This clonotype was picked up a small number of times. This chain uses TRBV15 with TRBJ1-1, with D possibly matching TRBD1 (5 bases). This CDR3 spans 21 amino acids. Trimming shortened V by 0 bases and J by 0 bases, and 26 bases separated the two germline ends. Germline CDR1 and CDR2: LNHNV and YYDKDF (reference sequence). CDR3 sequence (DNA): TGTGCCACCAGCAGAGATCGACCCCTTCCATGGGGGGGACCCATGAACACTGAAGCTTTCTTT. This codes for CATSRDRPLPWGGPMNTEAFF. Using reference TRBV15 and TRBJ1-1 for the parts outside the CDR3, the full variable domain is DAMVIQNPRYQVTQFGKPVTLSCSQTLNHNVMYWYQQKSSQAPKLLFHYYDKDFNNEADTPDNFQSRRPNTSFCFLDIRSPGLGDTAMYLCATSRDRPLPWGGPMNTEAFFGQGTRLTVV.

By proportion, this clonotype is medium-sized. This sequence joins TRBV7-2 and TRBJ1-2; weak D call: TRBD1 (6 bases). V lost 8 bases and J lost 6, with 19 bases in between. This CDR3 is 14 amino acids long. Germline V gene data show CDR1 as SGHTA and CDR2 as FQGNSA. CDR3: CASGLGGGGDGYTF. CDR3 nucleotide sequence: TGTGCCAGCGGTTTAGGAGGGGGTGGTGATGGCTACACCTTC. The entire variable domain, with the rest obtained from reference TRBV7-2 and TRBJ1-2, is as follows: GAGVSQSPSNKVTEKGKDVELRCDPISGHTALYWYRQSLGQGLEFLIYFQGNSAPDKSGLPSDRFSAERTGGSVSTLTIQRTQQEDSAVYLCASGLGGGGDGYTFGSGTRLTVV.

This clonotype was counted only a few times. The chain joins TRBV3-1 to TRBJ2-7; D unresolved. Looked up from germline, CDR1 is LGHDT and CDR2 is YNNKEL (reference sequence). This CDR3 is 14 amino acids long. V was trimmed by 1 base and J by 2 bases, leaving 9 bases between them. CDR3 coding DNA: TGTGCCAGCAGCCAAGTCCCAGGAGCCTACGAGCAGTACTTC. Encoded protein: CASSQVPGAYEQYF.

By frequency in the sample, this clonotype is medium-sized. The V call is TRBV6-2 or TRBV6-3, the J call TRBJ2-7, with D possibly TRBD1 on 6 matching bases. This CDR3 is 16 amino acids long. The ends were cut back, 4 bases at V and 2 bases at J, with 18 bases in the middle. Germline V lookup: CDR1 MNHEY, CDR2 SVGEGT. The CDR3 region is CASSSRLGTRPYEQYF. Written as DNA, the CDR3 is TGTGCCAGCAGTTCTCGCTTGGGGACAAGACCCTACGAGCAGTACTTC.

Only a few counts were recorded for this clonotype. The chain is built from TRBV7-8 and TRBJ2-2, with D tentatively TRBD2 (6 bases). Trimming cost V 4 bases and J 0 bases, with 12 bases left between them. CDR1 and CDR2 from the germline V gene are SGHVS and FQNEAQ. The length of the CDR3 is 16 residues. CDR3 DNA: TGTGCCAGCAGCTCGGAGGGTCAAACGAACACCGGGGAGCTGTTTTTT. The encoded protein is CASSSEGQTNTGELFF.

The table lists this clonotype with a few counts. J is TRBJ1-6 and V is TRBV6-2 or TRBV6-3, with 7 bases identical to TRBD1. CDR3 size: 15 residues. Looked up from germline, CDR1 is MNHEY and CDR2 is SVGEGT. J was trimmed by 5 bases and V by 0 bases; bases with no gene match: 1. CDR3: CASSYSTGNNSPLHF. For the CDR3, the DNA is TGTGCCAGCAGTTACTCGACAGGGAATAATTCACCCCTCCACTTT.

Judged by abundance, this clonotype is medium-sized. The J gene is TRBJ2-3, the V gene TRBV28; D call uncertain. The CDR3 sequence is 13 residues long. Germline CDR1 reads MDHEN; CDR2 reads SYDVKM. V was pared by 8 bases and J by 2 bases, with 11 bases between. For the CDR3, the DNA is TGTGCCAGCGGGTCGATCACCACAGATACGCAGTATTTT. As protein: CASGSITTDTQYF.

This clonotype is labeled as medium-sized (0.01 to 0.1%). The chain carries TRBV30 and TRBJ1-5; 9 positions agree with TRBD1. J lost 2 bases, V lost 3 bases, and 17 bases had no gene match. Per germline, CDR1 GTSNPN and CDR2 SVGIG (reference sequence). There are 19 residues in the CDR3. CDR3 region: CAWSANTGTGLSGNQPQHF. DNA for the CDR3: TGTGCCTGGAGCGCTAACACCGGGACAGGGTTAAGTGGCAATCAGCCCCAGCATTTT. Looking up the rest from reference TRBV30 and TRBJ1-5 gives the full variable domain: SQTIHQWPATLVQPVGSPLSLECTVEGTSNPNLYWYRQAAGRGLQLLFYSVGIGQISSEVPQNLSASRPQDRQFILSSKKLLLSDSGFYLCAWSANTGTGLSGNQPQHFGDGTRLSIL.

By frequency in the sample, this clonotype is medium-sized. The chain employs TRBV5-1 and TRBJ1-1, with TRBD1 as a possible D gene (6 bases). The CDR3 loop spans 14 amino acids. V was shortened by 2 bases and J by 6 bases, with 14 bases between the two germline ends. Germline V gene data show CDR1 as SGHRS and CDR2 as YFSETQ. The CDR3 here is CASSFGGLGAEAFF. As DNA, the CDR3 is TGCGCCAGCAGCTTCGGGGGGCTAGGCGCTGAAGCTTTCTTT.

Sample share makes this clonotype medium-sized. DNA for the CDR3: TGCAGCGTCCCCAGGGGGGTCGGAGAGACCCAGTACTTC. It translates to CSVPRGVGETQYF. The genes are TRBV29-1 and TRBJ2-5; weak D call: TRBD1 (7 bases). The CDR3 has 13 residues. The germline V and J ends were trimmed by 6 bases and 4 bases, with 15 bases remaining between them. Germline assignment: CDR1 SQVTM and CDR2 ANQGSEA.